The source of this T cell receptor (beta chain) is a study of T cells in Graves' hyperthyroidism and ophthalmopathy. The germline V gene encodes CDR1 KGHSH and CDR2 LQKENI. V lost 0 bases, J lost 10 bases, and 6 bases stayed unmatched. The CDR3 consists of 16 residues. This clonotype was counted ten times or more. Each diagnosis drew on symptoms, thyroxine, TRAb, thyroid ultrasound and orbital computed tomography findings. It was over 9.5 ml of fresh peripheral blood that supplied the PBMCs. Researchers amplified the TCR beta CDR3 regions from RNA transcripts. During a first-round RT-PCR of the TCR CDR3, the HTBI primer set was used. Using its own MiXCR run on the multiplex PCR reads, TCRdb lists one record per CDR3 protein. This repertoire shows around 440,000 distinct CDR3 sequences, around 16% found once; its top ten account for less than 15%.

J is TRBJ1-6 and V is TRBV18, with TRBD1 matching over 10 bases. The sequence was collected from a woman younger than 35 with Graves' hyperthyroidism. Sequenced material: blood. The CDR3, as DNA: TGTGCCAGCTCACCACCGGTGGGACAGGGGCAATCACCCCTCCACTTT. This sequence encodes CASSPPVGQGQSPLHF. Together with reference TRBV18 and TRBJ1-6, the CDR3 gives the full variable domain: NAGVMQNPRHLVRRRGQEARLRCSPMKGHSHVYWYRQLPEEGLKFMVYLQKENIIDESGMPKERFSAEFPKEGPSILRIQQVVRGDSAAYFCASSPPVGQGQSPLHFGNGTRLTVT.